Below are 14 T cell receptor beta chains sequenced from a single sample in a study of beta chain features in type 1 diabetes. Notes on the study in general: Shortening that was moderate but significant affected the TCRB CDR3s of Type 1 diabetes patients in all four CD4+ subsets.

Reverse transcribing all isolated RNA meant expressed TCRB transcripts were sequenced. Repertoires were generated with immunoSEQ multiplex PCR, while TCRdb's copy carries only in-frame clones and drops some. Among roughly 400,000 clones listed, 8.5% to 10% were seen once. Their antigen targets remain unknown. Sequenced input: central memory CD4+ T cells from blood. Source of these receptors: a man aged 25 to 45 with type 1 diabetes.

CDR3 loop: CASTPGVRSTDTQYF. The CDR3 DNA reads TGTGCCAGTACCCCTGGGGTCCGGAGCACAGATACGCAGTATTTT. The chain is built from TRBV4-2 and TRBJ2-3; D ambiguous. Germline CDR1 and CDR2: LGHNA and YNFKEQ. V lost 9 bases and J 0 bases, leaving 16 bases between the germline ends. The CDR3 is made up of 15 amino acids.

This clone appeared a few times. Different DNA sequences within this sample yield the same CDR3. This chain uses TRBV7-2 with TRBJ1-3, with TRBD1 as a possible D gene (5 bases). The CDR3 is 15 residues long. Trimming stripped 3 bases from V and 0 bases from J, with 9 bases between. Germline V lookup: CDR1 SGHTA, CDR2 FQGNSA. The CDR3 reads CASSFGGISGNTIYF. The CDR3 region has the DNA TGTGCCAGCAGCTTCGGGGGAATCTCTGGAAACACCATATATTTT. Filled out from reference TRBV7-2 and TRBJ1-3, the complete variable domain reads GAGVSQSPSNKVTEKGKDVELRCDPISGHTALYWYRQSLGQGLEFLIYFQGNSAPDKSGLPSDRFSAERTGGSVSTLTIQRTQQEDSAVYLCASSFGGISGNTIYFGEGSWLTVV.

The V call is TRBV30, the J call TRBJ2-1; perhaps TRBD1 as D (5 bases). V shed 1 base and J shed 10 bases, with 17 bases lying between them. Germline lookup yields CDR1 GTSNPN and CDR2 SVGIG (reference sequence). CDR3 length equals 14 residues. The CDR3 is CAWSGGCWFSEQFF. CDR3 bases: TGTGCCTGGAGTGGGGGCTGCTGGTTTTCGGAGCAGTTCTTC.

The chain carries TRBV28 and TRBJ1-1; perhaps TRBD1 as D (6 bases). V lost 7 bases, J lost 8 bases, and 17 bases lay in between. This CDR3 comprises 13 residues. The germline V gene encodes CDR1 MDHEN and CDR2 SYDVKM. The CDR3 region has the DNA TGTGCCAGCACCCTAGGGGGGGACCGAGAAGCTTTCTTT. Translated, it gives CASTLGGDREAFF.

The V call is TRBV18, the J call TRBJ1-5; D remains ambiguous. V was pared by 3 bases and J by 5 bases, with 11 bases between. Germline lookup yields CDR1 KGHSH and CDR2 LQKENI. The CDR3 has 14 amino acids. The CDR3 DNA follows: TGTGCCAGCTCACCCGGGAGGACCGATCAGCCCCAGCATTTT. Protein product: CASSPGRTDQPQHF.

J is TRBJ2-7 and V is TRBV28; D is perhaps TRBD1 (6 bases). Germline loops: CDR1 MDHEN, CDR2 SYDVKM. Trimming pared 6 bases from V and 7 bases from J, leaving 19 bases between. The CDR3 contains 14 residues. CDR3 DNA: TGTGCCAGCAGCACGGGACACCTGCGGAGGGAGCAGTACTTC. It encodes CASSTGHLRREQYF.

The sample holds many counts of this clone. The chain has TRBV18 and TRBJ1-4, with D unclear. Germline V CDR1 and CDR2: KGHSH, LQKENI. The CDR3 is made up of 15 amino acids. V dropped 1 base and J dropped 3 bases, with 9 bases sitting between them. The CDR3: CASSPQDGANEKLFF. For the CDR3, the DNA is TGTGCCAGCTCACCACAAGACGGTGCTAATGAAAAACTGTTTTTT.

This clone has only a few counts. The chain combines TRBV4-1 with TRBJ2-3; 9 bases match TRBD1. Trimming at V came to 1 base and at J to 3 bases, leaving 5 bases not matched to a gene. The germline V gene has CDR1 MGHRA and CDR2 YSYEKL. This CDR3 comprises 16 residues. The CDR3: CASSQVFGTGTDTQYF. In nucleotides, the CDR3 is TGCGCCAGCAGCCAAGTTTTCGGGACAGGGACAGATACGCAGTATTTT.

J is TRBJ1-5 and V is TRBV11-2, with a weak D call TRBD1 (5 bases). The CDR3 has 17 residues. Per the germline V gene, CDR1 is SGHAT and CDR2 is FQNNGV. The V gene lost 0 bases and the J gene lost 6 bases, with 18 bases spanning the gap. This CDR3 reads CASSLDPGREGAQPQHF. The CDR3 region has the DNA TGTGCCAGCAGCTTAGACCCTGGGAGGGAAGGGGCTCAGCCCCAGCATTTT. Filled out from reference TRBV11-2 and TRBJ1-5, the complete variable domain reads EAGVAQSPRYKIIEKRQSVAFWCNPISGHATLYWYQQILGQGPKLLIQFQNNGVVDDSQLPKDRFSAERLKGVDSTLKIQPAKLEDSAVYLCASSLDPGREGAQPQHFGDGTRLSIL.

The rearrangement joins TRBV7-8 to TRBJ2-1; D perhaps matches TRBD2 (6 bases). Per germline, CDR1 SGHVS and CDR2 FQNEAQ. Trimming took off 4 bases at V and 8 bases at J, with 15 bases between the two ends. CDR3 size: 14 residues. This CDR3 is CASSSREVLDEQFF. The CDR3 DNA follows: TGTGCCAGCAGCTCCAGGGAGGTTTTAGATGAGCAGTTCTTC.

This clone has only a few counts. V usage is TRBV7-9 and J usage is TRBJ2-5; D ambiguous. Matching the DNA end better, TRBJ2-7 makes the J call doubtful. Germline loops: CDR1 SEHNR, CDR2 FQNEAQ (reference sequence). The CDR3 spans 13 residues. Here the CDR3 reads CASEGIATYEQYF. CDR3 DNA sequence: TGTGCCAGCGAAGGGATCGCTACCTACGAGCAGTACTTC.

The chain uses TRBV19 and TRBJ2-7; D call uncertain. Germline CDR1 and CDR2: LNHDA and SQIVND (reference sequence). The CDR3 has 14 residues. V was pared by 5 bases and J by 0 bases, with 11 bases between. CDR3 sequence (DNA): TGTGCCAGTAGTCCCAGGACGCTCTCCTACGAGCAGTACTTC. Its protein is CASSPRTLSYEQYF.

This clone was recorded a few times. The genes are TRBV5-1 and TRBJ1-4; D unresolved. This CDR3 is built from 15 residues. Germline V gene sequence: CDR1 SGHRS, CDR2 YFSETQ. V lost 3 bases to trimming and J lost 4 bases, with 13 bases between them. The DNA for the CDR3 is TGCGCCAGCAGCTCAGGACGGACTGTTAATGAAAAACTGTTTTTT. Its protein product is CASSSGRTVNEKLFF.

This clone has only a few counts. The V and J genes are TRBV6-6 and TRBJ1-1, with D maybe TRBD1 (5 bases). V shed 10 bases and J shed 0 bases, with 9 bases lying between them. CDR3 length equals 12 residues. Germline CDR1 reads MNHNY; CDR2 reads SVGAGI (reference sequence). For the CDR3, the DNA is TGTGCCACCACAGGTATGAACACTGAAGCTTTCTTT. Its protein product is CATTGMNTEAFF.